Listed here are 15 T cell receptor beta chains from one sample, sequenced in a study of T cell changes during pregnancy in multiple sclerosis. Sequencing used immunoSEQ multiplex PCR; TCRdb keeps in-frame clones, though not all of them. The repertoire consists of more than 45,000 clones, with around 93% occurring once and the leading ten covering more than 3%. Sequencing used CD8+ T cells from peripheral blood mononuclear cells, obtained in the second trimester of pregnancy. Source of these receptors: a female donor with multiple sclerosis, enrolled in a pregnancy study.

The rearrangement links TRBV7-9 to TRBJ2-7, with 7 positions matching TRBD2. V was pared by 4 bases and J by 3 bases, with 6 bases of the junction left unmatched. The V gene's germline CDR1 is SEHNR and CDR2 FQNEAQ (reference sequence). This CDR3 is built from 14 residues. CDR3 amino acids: CASSSLTSLYEQYF. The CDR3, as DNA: TGTGCCAGCAGCTCCCTGACTAGCCTCTACGAGCAGTACTTC. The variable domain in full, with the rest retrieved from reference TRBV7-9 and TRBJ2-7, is DTGVSQNPRHKITKRGQNVTFRCDPISEHNRLYWYRQTLGQGPEFLTYFQNEAQLEKSRLLSDRFSAERPKGSFSTLEIQRTEQGDSAMYLCASSSLTSLYEQYFGPGTRLTVT.

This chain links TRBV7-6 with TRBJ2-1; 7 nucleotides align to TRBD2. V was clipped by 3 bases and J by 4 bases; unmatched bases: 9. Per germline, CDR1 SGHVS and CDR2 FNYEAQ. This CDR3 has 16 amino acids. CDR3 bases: TGTGCCAGCAGCTTCGCTAGCGGAGATACATACAATGAGCAGTTCTTC. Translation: CASSFASGDTYNEQFF.

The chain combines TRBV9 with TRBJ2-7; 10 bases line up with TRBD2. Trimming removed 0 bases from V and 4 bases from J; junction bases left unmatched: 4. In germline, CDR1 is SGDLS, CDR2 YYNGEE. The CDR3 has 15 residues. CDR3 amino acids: CASSVGASGRYEQYF. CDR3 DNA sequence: TGTGCCAGCAGCGTAGGGGCTAGCGGGAGATACGAGCAGTACTTC.

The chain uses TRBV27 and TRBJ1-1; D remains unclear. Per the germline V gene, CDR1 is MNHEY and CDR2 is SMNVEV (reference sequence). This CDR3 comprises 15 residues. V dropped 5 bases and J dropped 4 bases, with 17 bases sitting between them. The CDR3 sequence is CASSRTAGRGTEAFF. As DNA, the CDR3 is TGTGCCAGCAGTCGGACCGCAGGACGGGGCACTGAAGCTTTCTTT.

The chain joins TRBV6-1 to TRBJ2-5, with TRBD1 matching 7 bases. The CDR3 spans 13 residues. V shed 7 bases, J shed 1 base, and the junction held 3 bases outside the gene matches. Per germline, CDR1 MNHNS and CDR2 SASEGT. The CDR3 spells CASTGQVQETQYF. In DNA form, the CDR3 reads TGTGCCAGCACCGGACAGGTCCAAGAGACCCAGTACTTC.

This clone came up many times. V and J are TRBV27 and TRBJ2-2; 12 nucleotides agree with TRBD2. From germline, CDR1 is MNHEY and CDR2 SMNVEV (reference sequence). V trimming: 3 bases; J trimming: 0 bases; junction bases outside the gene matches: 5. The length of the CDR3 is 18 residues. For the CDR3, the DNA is TGTGCCAGCAGTTTGTTTCGACTAGCGGGGGCGAACACCGGGGAGCTGTTTTTT. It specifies CASSLFRLAGANTGELFF.

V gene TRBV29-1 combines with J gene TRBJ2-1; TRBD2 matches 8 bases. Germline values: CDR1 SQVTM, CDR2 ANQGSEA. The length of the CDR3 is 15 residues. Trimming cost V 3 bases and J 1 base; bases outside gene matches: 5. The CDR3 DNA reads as TGCAGCGTTGACGGGGGGGTGAGTTCCTACAATGAGCAGTTCTTC. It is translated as CSVDGGVSSYNEQFF.

The CDR3 DNA reads as TGCGCCAGCAGCCTGGGGAGGGCGGGAAACACTGAAGCTTTCTTT. This sequence encodes CASSLGRAGNTEAFF. This rearrangement joins TRBV4-3 to TRBJ1-1; the D is unclear. The CDR3 has 15 residues. Trimming cost V 4 bases and J 2 bases, with 14 bases left between them. Per germline, CDR1 LGHNA and CDR2 YSLEER.

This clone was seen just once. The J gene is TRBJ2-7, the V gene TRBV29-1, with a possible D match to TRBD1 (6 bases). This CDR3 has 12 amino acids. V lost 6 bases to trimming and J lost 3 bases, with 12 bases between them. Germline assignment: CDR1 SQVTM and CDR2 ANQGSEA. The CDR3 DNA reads TGCAGCGTCCAAGGGGACAACTACGAGCAGTACTTC. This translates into CSVQGDNYEQYF.

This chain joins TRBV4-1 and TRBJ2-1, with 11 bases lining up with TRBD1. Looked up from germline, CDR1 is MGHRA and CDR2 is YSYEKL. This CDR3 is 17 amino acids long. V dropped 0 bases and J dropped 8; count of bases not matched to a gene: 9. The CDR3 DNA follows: TGCGCCAGCAGCCAAGAAATTCCGGGACAGGGGGTAGATGAGCAGTTCTTC. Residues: CASSQEIPGQGVDEQFF.

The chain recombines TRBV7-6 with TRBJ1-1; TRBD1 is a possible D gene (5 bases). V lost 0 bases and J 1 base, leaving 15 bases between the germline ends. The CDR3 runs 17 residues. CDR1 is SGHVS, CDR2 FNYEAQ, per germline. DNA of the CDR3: TGTGCCAGCAGCTTAGCGACCGTGGCGGGGCCGAACACTGAAGCTTTCTTT. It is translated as CASSLATVAGPNTEAFF.

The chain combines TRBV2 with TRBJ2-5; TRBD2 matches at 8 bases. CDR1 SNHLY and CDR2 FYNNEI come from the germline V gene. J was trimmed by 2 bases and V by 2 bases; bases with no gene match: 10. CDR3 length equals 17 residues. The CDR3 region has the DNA TGTGCCAGCAGTGAAACCCGGGGACTAGTCCTACAAGAGACCCAGTACTTC. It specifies CASSETRGLVLQETQYF.

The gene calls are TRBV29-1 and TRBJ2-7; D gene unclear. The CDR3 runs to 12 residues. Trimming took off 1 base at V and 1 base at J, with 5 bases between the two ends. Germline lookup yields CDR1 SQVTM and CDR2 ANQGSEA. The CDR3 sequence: CSVEGDSYEQYF. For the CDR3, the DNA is TGCAGCGTTGAAGGCGATTCCTACGAGCAGTACTTC.

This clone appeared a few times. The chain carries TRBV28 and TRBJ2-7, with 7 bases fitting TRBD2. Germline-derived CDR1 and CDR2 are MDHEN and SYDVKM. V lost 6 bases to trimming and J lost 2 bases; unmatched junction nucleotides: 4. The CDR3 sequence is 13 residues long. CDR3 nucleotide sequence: TGTGCCAGCAGCCCTGGGACTACCTACGAGCAGTACTTC. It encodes CASSPGTTYEQYF. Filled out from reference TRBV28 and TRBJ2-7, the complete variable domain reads DVKVTQSSRYLVKRTGEKVFLECVQDMDHENMFWYRQDPGLGLRLIYFSYDVKMKEKGDIPEGYSVSREKKERFSLILESASTNQTSMYLCASSPGTTYEQYFGPGTRLTVT.

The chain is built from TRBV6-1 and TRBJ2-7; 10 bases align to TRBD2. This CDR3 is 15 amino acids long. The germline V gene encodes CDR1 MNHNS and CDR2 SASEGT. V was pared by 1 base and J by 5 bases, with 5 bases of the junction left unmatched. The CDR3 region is CASSEGASGSNEQYF. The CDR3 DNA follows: TGTGCCAGCAGTGAAGGGGCTAGCGGGAGCAACGAGCAGTACTTC.